A single sample gave rise to the 31 T cell receptor beta chains below, sequenced in a study of T-cell memory formation after mild COVID-19. TCRdb reanalysed the 5' RACE reads using MiXCR and keeps one entry per CDR3 protein. The sample lists roughly 300,000 distinct CDR3 sequences, roughly 15% occurring once. What was sequenced was PBMCs or a T cell subset sorted from them (not recorded which). These receptors came from a man aged 18 to 35 who had mild COVID-19 (a few samples of this study predate the infection). Cell type and time point are not known.

The chain employs TRBV7-2 and TRBJ1-1; weak D call: TRBD1 (5 bases). The V end lost 6 bases, the J end lost 0 bases, and 17 bases lay between the germline ends. CDR1 is SGHTA and CDR2 is FQGNSA in the germline V gene. The CDR3 contains 16 residues. The CDR3 sequence is CASRHGDGRMNTEAFF. The CDR3 coding sequence is TGTGCCAGCAGACATGGGGACGGACGCATGAACACTGAAGCTTTCTTT.

This clonotype was seen many times. J is TRBJ2-7 and V is TRBV5-1; TRBD2 aligns across 9 bases. Germline V lookup: CDR1 SGHRS, CDR2 YFSETQ. This CDR3 is 16 amino acids long. V lost 4 bases to trimming and J lost 0 bases; unmatched junction nucleotides: 8. The DNA for the CDR3 is TGCGCCAGCAGCGGAAAGACTAGCGGCAGCTCCTACGAGCAGTACTTC. Its translation is CASSGKTSGSSYEQYF.

This clonotype was counted only a few times. The chain couples TRBV20-1 to TRBJ1-6; 9 bases are a match to TRBD1. The CDR3 loop spans 18 amino acids. Germline V CDR1 and CDR2: DFQATT, SNEGSKA (reference sequence). J gave up 0 bases and V 1 base, and 7 bases lay outside the gene matches. The CDR3 bases are TGCAGTGCTAGAGGGGACAGGGCGAACATCTCCTATAATTCACCCCTCCACTTT. This sequence encodes CSARGDRANISYNSPLHF.

This clonotype was seen at least ten times. The CDR3 reads CASSLDDRGIQNTGELFF. The CDR3 DNA reads TGTGCCAGCAGCTTAGATGACAGGGGGATACAGAACACCGGGGAGCTGTTTTTT. The chain joins TRBV7-7 to TRBJ2-2, with TRBD1 identical over 9 bases. V dropped 1 base and J dropped 1; count of bases not matched to a gene: 7. Germline CDR1 reads SSHAT; CDR2 reads FNYEAQ (reference sequence). CDR3 length: 18 amino acids.

This clonotype was observed a few times. The V and J genes are TRBV4-3 and TRBJ1-1; 8 nucleotides agree with TRBD1. The CDR3 spans 12 residues. The trim removed 6 bases at V and 6 bases at J, leaving 3 bases unmatched. In germline, CDR1 is LGHNA, CDR2 YSLEER. CDR3 loop: CASSGQGSEAFF. Here the CDR3 DNA reads TGCGCCAGCAGTGGACAGGGTTCTGAAGCTTTCTTT.

There are a few counts of this clonotype. V usage is TRBV3-1 and J usage is TRBJ1-1, with TRBD1 as a possible D gene (5 bases). V lost 4 bases, J lost 0 bases, and 12 bases lay in between. CDR1 is LGHDT, CDR2 YNNKEL, per germline (reference sequence). The CDR3 sequence is 15 residues long. CDR3 region: CASSPRQSMNTEAFF. CDR3 in DNA: TGTGCCAGCAGCCCCAGACAGAGCATGAACACTGAAGCTTTCTTT.

This clonotype was counted between two and nine times. V gene TRBV3-1 combines with J gene TRBJ2-1, with TRBD1 matching 11 bases. CDR1 LGHDT and CDR2 YNNKEL come from the germline V gene (reference sequence). Losses at the gene ends were 5 bases for V and 7 bases for J; bases not matched to a gene: 7. This CDR3 has 15 residues. The CDR3 DNA reads as TGTGCCAGCAGCGTAGGACAGGGGGCTTCAAATGAGCAGTTCTTC. It codes for CASSVGQGASNEQFF.

The chain joins TRBV7-3 to TRBJ2-3; 8 bases map to TRBD1. The V gene end was trimmed by 5 bases and the J gene end by 4 bases; junction bases not matched to a gene: 2. The CDR3 consists of 13 residues. Germline V lookup: CDR1 SGHTA, CDR2 FQGTGA. The CDR3 loop reads CASSKDRADTQYF. CDR3 nucleotide sequence: TGTGCCAGCAGCAAGGACAGGGCAGATACGCAGTATTTT.

There are a few counts of this clonotype. CDR3: CSARQGSPGEKLFF. The CDR3 nucleotides read TGCAGTGCTAGACAGGGCTCTCCAGGGGAAAAACTGTTTTTT. The V and J genes are TRBV20-1 and TRBJ1-4; possibly TRBD1 for D (5 bases). CDR3 length equals 14 residues. Trimming pared 2 bases from V and 8 bases from J, leaving 15 bases between. Germline values: CDR1 DFQATT, CDR2 SNEGSKA (reference sequence).

This clonotype was picked up many times. This sequence joins TRBV7-2 and TRBJ2-1; tentatively, D is TRBD1 (6 bases). The CDR3 covers 14 residues. V was cut by 5 bases and J by 15 bases, with 23 bases left in between. Germline-derived CDR1 and CDR2 are SGHTA and FQGNSA. As DNA, the CDR3 is TGTGCCAGCAGCGTAGACAGGTCCCCCGTAGATCCGTTCTTC. Its translation is CASSVDRSPVDPFF.

The sample holds a few counts of this clonotype. The genes are TRBV7-3 and TRBJ2-3; D unresolved. In germline, CDR1 is SGHTA, CDR2 FQGTGA. Trimming removed 5 bases at V and 3 bases at J, with 18 bases between. The CDR3 loop spans 16 amino acids. The CDR3 protein is CASSLDLGRSTDTQYF. In DNA form, the CDR3 reads TGTGCCAGCAGCCTCGATTTGGGTCGAAGTACAGATACGCAGTATTTT.

This clonotype was found many times. V usage is TRBV10-3 and J usage is TRBJ2-1, with TRBD2 matching 10 bases. V lost 3 bases, J lost 10 bases, and 12 bases stayed unmatched. CDR1 and CDR2 (germline): ENHRY, SYGVKD. The CDR3 extends over 16 amino acids. The CDR3 reads CAISELERGGRREQFF. CDR3 in DNA: TGTGCCATCAGTGAACTCGAGCGGGGGGGCCGACGGGAGCAGTTCTTC.

The sample holds a few counts of this clonotype. This chain links TRBV25-1 with TRBJ2-3, with 11 positions matching TRBD2. The CDR3 runs 19 residues. Trimming took 4 bases from V and 0 from J; bases not matched to a gene: 12. Germline lookup yields CDR1 MGHDK and CDR2 SYGVNS. This chain's CDR3 is CASSVLPGLADTSTDTQYF. In DNA, the CDR3 is TGTGCCAGCAGTGTATTGCCGGGACTAGCGGATACTAGCACAGATACGCAGTATTTT.

Many counts were recorded for this clonotype. V usage is TRBV7-2 and J usage is TRBJ2-5; TRBD2 agrees at 11 bases. CDR1 SGHTA and CDR2 FQGNSA come from the germline V gene. J was trimmed by 7 bases and V by 5 bases; bases with no gene match: 12. CDR3 length equals 16 residues. Written as DNA, the CDR3 is TGTGCCAGCAGCGCCCCGGGTAGCGGGGGGGTCGGGACCCAGTACTTC. Encoded protein: CASSAPGSGGVGTQYF.

This clonotype was picked up many times. V and J are TRBV7-9 and TRBJ2-7, with 12 bases aligning to TRBD1. The germline CDR1 and CDR2 sequences are SEHNR and FQNEAQ (reference sequence). The CDR3 extends over 17 amino acids. Unmatched junction bases numbered 8, after V lost 3 bases and J lost 2 bases. The CDR3 reads CASSFPGQGALTYEQYV. DNA of the CDR3: TGTGCCAGCAGCTTTCCGGGACAGGGGGCCCTAACCTACGAGCAGTACGTC.

The chain joins TRBV5-4 to TRBJ2-3; D gene unclear. The ends were cut back, 4 bases at V and 1 base at J, with 10 bases in the middle. The CDR3 has 14 amino acids. Germline CDR1 SGHNT, CDR2 YYREEE (reference sequence). CDR3 bases: TGTGCCAGCAGCCCCGAGGCGGGCACAGATACGCAGTATTTT. This sequence encodes CASSPEAGTDTQYF.

This clonotype was counted many times. DNA for the CDR3: TGTGCCAGCAGCTTAGGCCGATTTGCCACCCCCTACGCAGATACGCAGTATTTT. Its translation is CASSLGRFATPYADTQYF. J is TRBJ2-3 and V is TRBV7-2, with D unresolved. CDR3 size: 18 residues. Trimming removed 1 base from V and 4 bases from J, with 21 bases in between. CDR1 is SGHTA, CDR2 FQGNSA, per germline.

V and J are TRBV27 and TRBJ2-1; unclear D gene. The CDR3 is 15 residues long. Germline lookup yields CDR1 MNHEY and CDR2 SMNVEV (reference sequence). The germline V and J ends were trimmed by 2 bases and 3 bases, with 11 bases remaining between them. The CDR3 loop reads CASSLMSVSYNEQFF. Written as DNA, the CDR3 is TGTGCCAGCAGTTTAATGTCGGTCAGCTACAATGAGCAGTTCTTC.

This chain joins TRBV4-3 and TRBJ2-1, with 7 bases aligning to TRBD1. Trimming cost V 2 bases and J 0 bases; bases outside gene matches: 7. Germline V lookup: CDR1 LGHNA, CDR2 YSLEER. This CDR3 comprises 17 residues. The CDR3 protein is CASSQKPGGSSYNEQFF. The CDR3 nucleotides are TGCGCCAGCAGCCAAAAACCAGGGGGAAGCTCCTACAATGAGCAGTTCTTC.

This clonotype was observed a handful of times. The J gene is TRBJ1-2, the V gene TRBV28; 12 nucleotides agree with TRBD1. Per germline, CDR1 MDHEN and CDR2 SYDVKM. The CDR3 loop spans 16 amino acids. V was clipped by 3 bases and J by 6 bases; unmatched bases: 8. CDR3 sequence reads: CASSFGTGGIRDGYTF. The CDR3 DNA reads as TGTGCCAGCAGTTTCGGGACAGGGGGCATTAGGGATGGCTACACCTTC.

This clonotype was counted between two and nine times. The genes are TRBV9 and TRBJ2-2; D is perhaps TRBD1 (5 bases). The CDR3 sequence is 17 residues long. V lost 3 bases, J lost 5 bases, and 20 bases lay in between. The germline V gene has CDR1 SGDLS and CDR2 YYNGEE. CDR3 coding DNA: TGTGCCAGCAGCGGCCCCGTCGGCAGGGAAAGGACCGGGGAGCTGTTTTTT. It translates to CASSGPVGRERTGELFF.

In this sample, this clonotype turned up once. This chain links TRBV6-2 or TRBV6-3 with TRBJ2-7; maybe TRBD2 (6 bases). The CDR3 has 12 amino acids. Germline values: CDR1 MNHEY, CDR2 SVGEGT. V was cut by 11 bases and J by 3 bases, with 14 bases left in between. In DNA form, the CDR3 reads TGTGCCGCAGGGAGGAGGGTCTACGAGCAGTACTTC. Residues: CAAGRRVYEQYF.

This clonotype was recorded many times. The chain links TRBV28 to TRBJ1-1, with D unresolved. Deletions cut 8 bases from V and 0 bases from J, with 10 bases between. Germline V lookup: CDR1 MDHEN, CDR2 SYDVKM. CDR3 size: 13 residues. The CDR3 region has the DNA TGTGCCAGCGCCGGTTTGATGAACACTGAAGCTTTCTTT. It translates to CASAGLMNTEAFF.

The chain employs TRBV5-1 and TRBJ1-2, with D hard to call. CDR1 and CDR2 from the germline V gene are SGHRS and YFSETQ. CDR3 length equals 15 residues. V was pared by 3 bases and J by 7 bases, with 19 bases between. CDR3 loop: CASSSATSDGAGYTF. DNA for the CDR3: TGCGCCAGCAGCTCCGCCACTTCCGACGGCGCTGGCTACACCTTC.

CDR3: CASSPQGQGSYGYTF. For the CDR3, the DNA is TGTGCCAGCAGCCCACAGGGACAGGGCTCCTATGGCTACACCTTC. J is TRBJ1-2 and V is TRBV7-3, with 9 bases that match TRBD1. Germline assignment: CDR1 SGHTA and CDR2 FQGTGA. The length of the CDR3 is 15 residues. After removal of 5 bases from V and 4 bases from J, the junction contained 8 bases not matched to a gene.

V is TRBV4-3 and J is TRBJ2-1, with D possibly TRBD2 on 7 matching bases. V lost 0 bases, J lost 4 bases, and 13 bases lay in between. Germline assignment: CDR1 LGHNA and CDR2 YSLEER. The length of the CDR3 is 16 residues. The CDR3 coding sequence is TGCGCCAGCAGCCAAGATCGGGGGGCGCCGTACAATGAGCAGTTCTTC. This encodes CASSQDRGAPYNEQFF.

This clonotype has only a few counts. This chain links TRBV27 with TRBJ1-1, with D possibly matching TRBD1 (6 bases). The germline CDR1 and CDR2 sequences are MNHEY and SMNVEV (reference sequence). V shed 3 bases and J shed 4 bases, with 12 bases lying between them. The CDR3 loop spans 14 amino acids. Here the CDR3 DNA reads TGTGCCAGCAGTTTCACAGGGTCTGGCACTGAAGCTTTCTTT. This sequence encodes CASSFTGSGTEAFF.

This clonotype was picked up many times. CDR3 amino acids: CASGLGATQETQYF. The CDR3 region has the DNA TGTGCCAGCGGCCTCGGCGCTACCCAAGAGACCCAGTACTTC. The rearrangement joins TRBV5-8 to TRBJ2-5, with D unresolved. The V end was cut by 7 bases, the J end by 1 base, with 14 bases between. Germline V lookup: CDR1 SGHTS, CDR2 YDEGEE. The CDR3 has 14 residues.

The chain is built from TRBV25-1 and TRBJ2-1, with D possibly TRBD2 on 5 matching bases. The CDR3 has 13 amino acids. CDR1 MGHDK and CDR2 SYGVNS come from the germline V gene. The V gene lost 5 bases and the J gene lost 7 bases, with 12 bases spanning the gap. In DNA, the CDR3 is TGTGCCAGCAGTCCAGAGGGTTGGAATGAGCAGTTCTTC. Translation gives CASSPEGWNEQFF. Looking up the rest from reference TRBV25-1 and TRBJ2-1 gives the full variable domain: EADIYQTPRYLVIGTGKKITLECSQTMGHDKMYWYQQDPGMELHLIHYSYGVNSTEKGDLSSESTVSRIRTEHFPLTLESARPSHTSQYLCASSPEGWNEQFFGPGTRLTVL.

V is TRBV20-1 and J is TRBJ1-4; TRBD1 might be the D (6 bases). CDR1 and CDR2 (germline): DFQATT, SNEGSKA (reference sequence). The CDR3 totals 17 residues. The ends were cut back, 5 bases at V and 7 bases at J, with 26 bases in the middle. Written as DNA, the CDR3 is TGCAGTGCTGACGCGGGACGGACGATTAAGGGGGGTGAAAAACTGTTTTTT. This sequence encodes CSADAGRTIKGGEKLFF.

This clonotype turned up a few times. V usage is TRBV6-5 and J usage is TRBJ2-1; tentative D call: TRBD1 (6 bases). Germline-derived CDR1 and CDR2 are MNHEY and SVGAGI. There are 16 residues in the CDR3. V lost 1 base and J lost 3, with 13 bases in between. CDR3 loop: CASSYFGGAYYNEQFF. CDR3 sequence (DNA): TGTGCCAGCAGTTACTTTGGGGGCGCGTACTACAATGAGCAGTTCTTC.